This T cell receptor beta chain was identified during a study of cytomegalovirus exposure and HLA in healthy donors. Study-level points and caveats: The later analysis indicated that the majority of CMV-associated TCR beta chains appeared HLA-restricted. Using a false discovery rate of 0.05, a later analysis showed that 15,000 to 20,000 TCR beta sequences were associated with HLA alleles.

The PCR made use of 60 Vbeta and 13 Jbeta primers. Assay used: immunoSEQ multiplex PCR; TCRdb lists only in-frame clones, some missing. The repertoire holds tens of thousands of clones, roughly two thirds seen once, with 5.5% to 8% in the top ten. The table lists this clone with a few counts. Antigen specificity is unknown. CDR3 length equals 14 residues. The V gene lost 4 bases and the J gene lost 7 bases, with 16 bases spanning the gap. Per the germline V gene, CDR1 is MGHRA and CDR2 is YSYEKL. Sequencing input: PBMCs. The clonotype comes from a woman aged 50 to 65 in good health and CMV-seropositive. V is TRBV4-1 and J is TRBJ1-1, with D possibly being TRBD1 (5 bases). This CDR3 reads CASSLPGGDGEAFF. CDR3 in DNA: TGCGCCAGCAGCCTTCCTGGGGGGGACGGTGAAGCTTTCTTT.